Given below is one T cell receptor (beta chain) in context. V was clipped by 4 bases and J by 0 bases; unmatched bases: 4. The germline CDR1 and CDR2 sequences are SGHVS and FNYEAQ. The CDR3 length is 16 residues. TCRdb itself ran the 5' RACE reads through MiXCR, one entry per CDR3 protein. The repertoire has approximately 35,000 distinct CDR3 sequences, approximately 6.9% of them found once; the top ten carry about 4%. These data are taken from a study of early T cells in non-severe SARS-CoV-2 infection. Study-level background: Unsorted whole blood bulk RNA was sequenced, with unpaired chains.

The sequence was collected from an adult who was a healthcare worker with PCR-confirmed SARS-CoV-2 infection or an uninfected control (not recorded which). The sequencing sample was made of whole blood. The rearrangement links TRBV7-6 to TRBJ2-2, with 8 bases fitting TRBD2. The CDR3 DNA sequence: TGTGCCAGCAGCTATACTAGCGGCCCGAACACCGGGGAGCTGTTTTTT. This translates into CASSYTSGPNTGELFF.